This T cell receptor beta chain is from a study of blood T cell repertoires in COVID-19. Study as a whole: T cells, B-cell-depleted T cells, or PBMCs provided the cDNA or gDNA that served as material.

Authors' processing steps: Counts of nucleated cells, estimated from reference gene primer amplification, were obtained. Repertoires were generated with immunoSEQ multiplex PCR, while TCRdb's copy carries only in-frame clones and drops some. The DNA gave D and trimming, while V, J and clone size come from that table. The repertoire holds 53,000 or so clones, with 90% as singletons. The CDR3 length is 14 residues. V lost 4 bases to trimming and J lost 5 bases, with 14 bases between them. CDR1 is MGHDK and CDR2 is SYGVNS in the germline V gene. The V and J genes are TRBV25-1 and TRBJ2-5; D may be TRBD1 (6 bases). Material: peripheral blood. This sequence was found in a human donor in a cohort sampled during active COVID-19. CDR3 DNA: TGTGCCAGCAGTGTGAGCAGGGGACCGGAGACCCAGTACTTC. It is translated as CASSVSRGPETQYF.